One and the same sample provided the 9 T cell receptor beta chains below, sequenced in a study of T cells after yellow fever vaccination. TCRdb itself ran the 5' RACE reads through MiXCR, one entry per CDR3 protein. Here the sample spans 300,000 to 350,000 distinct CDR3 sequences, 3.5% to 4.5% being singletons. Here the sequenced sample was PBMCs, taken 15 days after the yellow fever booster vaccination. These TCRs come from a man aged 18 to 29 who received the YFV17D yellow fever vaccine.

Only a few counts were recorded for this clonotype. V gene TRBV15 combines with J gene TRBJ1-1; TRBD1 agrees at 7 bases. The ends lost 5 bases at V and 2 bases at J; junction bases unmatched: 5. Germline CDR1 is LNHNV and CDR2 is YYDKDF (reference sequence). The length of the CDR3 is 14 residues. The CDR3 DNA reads TGTGCCACCAGCCTCCGGGACAGCAACACTGAAGCTTTCTTT. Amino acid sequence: CATSLRDSNTEAFF.

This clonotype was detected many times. CDR3 sequence (DNA): TGCAGTGCTAGAGCCGAACTAGCGGGCGATGGCACAGATACGCAGTATTTT. As protein: CSARAELAGDGTDTQYF. This chain joins TRBV20-1 and TRBJ2-3, with TRBD2 matching 9 bases. The junction had 9 bases not matched to a gene; V was cut back by 1 base and J by 1 base. CDR3 size: 17 residues. Germline V gene lookup returns CDR1 DFQATT and CDR2 SNEGSKA (reference sequence).

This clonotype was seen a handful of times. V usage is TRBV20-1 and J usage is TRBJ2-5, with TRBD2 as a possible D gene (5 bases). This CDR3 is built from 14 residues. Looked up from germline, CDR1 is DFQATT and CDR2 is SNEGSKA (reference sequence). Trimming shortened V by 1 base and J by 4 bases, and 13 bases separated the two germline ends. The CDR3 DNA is TGCAGTGCTAGAGTAGCCCAGGCGGGAGAGACCCAGTACTTC. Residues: CSARVAQAGETQYF.

CDR3 DNA sequence: TGCAGTGCCAACGGACAGGGTATGCTCTACGAGCAGTACTTC. Its protein product is CSANGQGMLYEQYF. This chain links TRBV20-1 with TRBJ2-7; 8 bases agree with TRBD1. This CDR3 comprises 14 residues. Germline CDR1 reads DFQATT; CDR2 reads SNEGSKA (reference sequence). The V gene end was trimmed by 6 bases and the J gene end by 3 bases; junction bases not matched to a gene: 10.

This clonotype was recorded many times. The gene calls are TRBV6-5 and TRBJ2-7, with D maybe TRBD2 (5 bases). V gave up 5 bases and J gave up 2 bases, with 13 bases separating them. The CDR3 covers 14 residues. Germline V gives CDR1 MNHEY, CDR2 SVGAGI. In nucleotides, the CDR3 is TGTGCCAGCAGTCGGCGAGGGAGTACCTACGAGCAGTACTTC. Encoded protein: CASSRRGSTYEQYF.

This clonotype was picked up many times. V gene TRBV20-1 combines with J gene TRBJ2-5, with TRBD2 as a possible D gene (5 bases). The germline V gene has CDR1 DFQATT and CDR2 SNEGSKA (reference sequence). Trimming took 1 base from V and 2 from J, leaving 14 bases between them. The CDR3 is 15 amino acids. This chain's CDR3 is CSARVSGTAQETQYF. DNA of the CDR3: TGCAGTGCTAGAGTCTCGGGAACAGCTCAAGAGACCCAGTACTTC.

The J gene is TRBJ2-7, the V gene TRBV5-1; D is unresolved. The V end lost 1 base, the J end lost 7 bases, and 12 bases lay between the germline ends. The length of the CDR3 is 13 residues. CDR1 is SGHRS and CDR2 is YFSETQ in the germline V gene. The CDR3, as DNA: TGCGCCAGCAGCTTGCCTGCGGATGGGGAGCAGTACTTC. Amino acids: CASSLPADGEQYF.

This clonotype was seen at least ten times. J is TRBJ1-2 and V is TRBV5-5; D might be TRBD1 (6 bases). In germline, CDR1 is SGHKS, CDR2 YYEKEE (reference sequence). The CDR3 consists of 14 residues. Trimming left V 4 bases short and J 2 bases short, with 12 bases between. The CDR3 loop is CASSPQGPNYGYTF. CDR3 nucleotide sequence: TGTGCCAGCAGCCCCCAGGGGCCGAACTATGGCTACACCTTC.

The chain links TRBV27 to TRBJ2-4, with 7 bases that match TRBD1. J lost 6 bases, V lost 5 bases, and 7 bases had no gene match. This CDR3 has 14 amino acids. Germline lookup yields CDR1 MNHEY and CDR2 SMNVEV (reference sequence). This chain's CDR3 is CASSIGGFVNIQYF. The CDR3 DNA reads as TGTGCCAGCAGTATAGGGGGCTTTGTAAACATTCAGTACTTC.